The 24 T cell receptor beta chains listed next were all sequenced from one sample in a study of Ad26.COV2.S vaccination and SARS-CoV-2 variants. Assay used: immunoSEQ multiplex PCR; TCRdb lists only in-frame clones, some missing. Counted here are nearly 7,000 clones, 65% to 85% occurring once; the ten biggest clones make up 25% to 35%. The sequences come from peripheral blood, collected after recovery from COVID-19. The receptors were sampled from a human donor who had recovered from COVID-19.

V gene TRBV9 combines with J gene TRBJ1-1, with 8 bases fitting TRBD1. The J segment lost 3 bases and the V segment lost 1 base, leaving 5 bases of the junction unmatched. This CDR3 has 15 amino acids. Germline CDR1 and CDR2: SGDLS and YYNGEE. CDR3 protein: CASSVQGARHTEAFF. The CDR3 DNA sequence: TGTGCCAGCAGCGTACAGGGGGCTCGGCACACTGAAGCTTTCTTT.

This clone was recorded only once. The chain employs TRBV7-9 and TRBJ1-2, with TRBD1 identical over 10 bases. V trimming: 3 bases; J trimming: 6 bases; junction bases outside the gene matches: 4. The CDR3 spans 14 residues. The germline CDR1 and CDR2 sequences are SEHNR and FQNEAQ (reference sequence). CDR3 DNA sequence: TGTGCCAGCAGCTTGGGGACAGGGGACCATGGCTACACCTTC. Protein sequence: CASSLGTGDHGYTF.

This clone ranks as medium-sized. The J gene is TRBJ1-3, the V gene TRBV7-2; the D is unclear. CDR1 and CDR2 from the germline V gene are SGHTA and FQGNSA. The CDR3 runs to 12 residues. Deletions cut 2 bases from V and 3 bases from J, with 2 bases between. The CDR3 spells CASSLFGNTIYF. For the CDR3, the DNA is TGTGCCAGCAGCTTATTTGGAAACACCATATATTTT.

The V call is TRBV7-2, the J call TRBJ1-6; TRBD1 might be the D (5 bases). This CDR3 contains 16 residues. The germline CDR1 and CDR2 sequences are SGHTA and FQGNSA. Trimming left V 5 bases short and J 7 bases short, with 18 bases between. The CDR3 protein is CASSLAGGSGNSPLHF. CDR3 nucleotide sequence: TGTGCCAGCAGCCTCGCCGGGGGGTCGGGGAATTCACCCCTCCACTTT.

This chain joins TRBV6-4 and TRBJ2-2, with TRBD1 matching 8 bases. CDR1 and CDR2 (germline): MRHNA, SNTAGT. J was trimmed by 4 bases and V by 0 bases; bases with no gene match: 1. The CDR3 spans 15 residues. CDR3 DNA: TGTGCCAGCAGTGACTCCGACAGGGGCACCGGGGAGCTGTTTTTT. This encodes CASSDSDRGTGELFF.

This chain joins TRBV7-9 and TRBJ2-3, with TRBD2 matching over 11 bases. The CDR3 has 16 residues. Germline V gives CDR1 SEHNR, CDR2 FQNEAQ (reference sequence). The junction had 5 bases not matched to a gene; V was cut back by 0 bases and J by 6 bases. The CDR3 is CASSLAGTSGVDTQYF. CDR3 sequence (DNA): TGTGCCAGCAGCTTAGCCGGGACTAGCGGTGTGGATACGCAGTATTTT.

The chain combines TRBV29-1 with TRBJ1-1; D is possibly TRBD1 (6 bases). The V and J ends lost 7 bases and 5 bases respectively, with 11 bases between them. Germline-derived CDR1 and CDR2 are SQVTM and ANQGSEA. CDR3 length equals 11 residues. The CDR3 region is CSGQGQTEAFF. The CDR3 DNA is TGCAGCGGGCAGGGGCAGACTGAAGCTTTCTTT.

The CDR3 DNA reads as TGCGCCAGCAGCCAAGATGCGACAGGGAGCTACAATGAGCAGTTCTTC. Translating it yields CASSQDATGSYNEQFF. This chain connects TRBV4-3 to TRBJ2-1; 7 nucleotides align to TRBD1. This CDR3 has 16 residues. Germline lookup yields CDR1 LGHNA and CDR2 YSLEER. V dropped 0 bases and J dropped 3; count of bases not matched to a gene: 5.

This clone was found once. The rearrangement uses TRBV18 and TRBJ2-3; 12 nucleotides match TRBD2. The CDR3 consists of 15 residues. Germline V lookup: CDR1 KGHSH, CDR2 LQKENI. V trimming: 4 bases; J trimming: 6 bases; junction bases outside the gene matches: 5. CDR3 in DNA: TGTGCCAGCTCACTTCGGACTAGCGGGGAGGATACGCAGTATTTT. Its protein product is CASSLRTSGEDTQYF.

The chain links TRBV7-9 to TRBJ1-1; no firm D call. There are 14 residues in the CDR3. CDR1 SEHNR and CDR2 FQNEAQ come from the germline V gene (reference sequence). V was trimmed by 4 bases and J by 11 bases, leaving 20 bases between them. CDR3 DNA sequence: TGTGCCAGCAGCTCCTCCCCCCTGCCGCGAGGGGCTTTCTTT. Translation: CASSSSPLPRGAFF.

This chain joins TRBV29-1 and TRBJ2-4; TRBD2 agrees at 7 bases. Germline trimming cut 6 bases from V and 2 bases from J; bases unmatched to any gene: 13. Germline V gene lookup returns CDR1 SQVTM and CDR2 ANQGSEA. The CDR3 has 16 residues. The chain's CDR3 is CSVLMGRDQTKNIQYF. The CDR3 coding sequence is TGCAGCGTACTAATGGGGAGGGACCAAACCAAAAACATTCAGTACTTC.

The chain joins TRBV6-5 to TRBJ2-7, with TRBD1 identical over 9 bases. Germline V gene sequence: CDR1 MNHEY, CDR2 SVGAGI. V lost 6 bases and J lost 3; bases outside the gene matches: 6. CDR3 length equals 14 residues. CDR3 nucleotide sequence: TGTGCCAGCAGCGCAACGACAGGGGGCTACGAGCAGTACTTC. Protein sequence: CASSATTGGYEQYF.

This chain links TRBV30 with TRBJ2-7; D is ambiguous. CDR1 is GTSNPN and CDR2 is SVGIG in the germline V gene (reference sequence). CDR3 length: 13 residues. Deletions cut 0 bases from V and 5 bases from J, with 11 bases between. The CDR3 DNA reads TGTGCCTGGAGTGTACGACCATTCCACGAGCAGTACTTC. Its protein is CAWSVRPFHEQYF.

The chain carries TRBV30 and TRBJ1-2; D is undetermined. Germline CDR1 is GTSNPN and CDR2 is SVGIG (reference sequence). The CDR3 extends over 11 amino acids. The V end lost 4 bases, the J end lost 8 bases, and 11 bases lay between the germline ends. The DNA of the CDR3 is TGTGCCTGGATCCTTCTAGAAGGCTACACCTTC. It is translated as CAWILLEGYTF.

This chain links TRBV19 with TRBJ2-3; D gene ambiguous. Trimming took off 4 bases at V and 2 bases at J, with 4 bases between the two ends. Germline values: CDR1 LNHDA, CDR2 SQIVND (reference sequence). The CDR3 is 12 amino acids. CDR3 coding DNA: TGTGCCAGTAGTAGTGTCACAGATACGCAGTATTTT. Translated, it gives CASSSVTDTQYF.

The gene calls are TRBV14 and TRBJ2-7; D may be TRBD2 (5 bases). V was pared by 4 bases and J by 4 bases, with 20 bases between. Germline loops: CDR1 SGHDN, CDR2 FVKESK. The CDR3 runs 16 residues. In DNA, the CDR3 is TGTGCCAGCAGCCTAGAGGGCGGTCTCGGGATATACGAGCAGTACTTC. Protein: CASSLEGGLGIYEQYF.

This chain joins TRBV6-6 and TRBJ1-5; 7 positions agree with TRBD1. CDR3 size: 16 residues. V was clipped by 10 bases and J by 0 bases; unmatched bases: 12. From germline, CDR1 is MNHNY and CDR2 SVGAGI (reference sequence). The DNA for the CDR3 is TGTGCCACCCTAGACAGGGAGAGTTATAGCAATCAGCCCCAGCATTTT. Translating gives CATLDRESYSNQPQHF.

This clone was counted once. The chain links TRBV29-1 to TRBJ1-1; D may be TRBD1 (6 bases). Germline lookup yields CDR1 SQVTM and CDR2 ANQGSEA. The V and J ends lost 6 bases and 0 bases respectively, with 17 bases between them. The CDR3 consists of 15 residues. DNA of the CDR3: TGCAGCGTCTCAGTAGGACAGTGGGTGAACACTGAAGCTTTCTTT. This encodes CSVSVGQWVNTEAFF.

CDR3 sequence (DNA): TGTGCCAGCAGCAAGGTCCGGGACAGGGGCTACGAGCAGTACTTC. It encodes CASSKVRDRGYEQYF. The chain employs TRBV27 and TRBJ2-7; 10 nucleotides line up with TRBD1. The CDR3 covers 15 residues. Germline CDR1 and CDR2: MNHEY and SMNVEV (reference sequence). V shed 6 bases and J 3 bases; nucleotides not matched to a gene: 8.

This clone was seen a few times. The chain combines TRBV5-6 with TRBJ1-2; D is ambiguous. The CDR3 consists of 15 residues. Trimming shortened V by 0 bases and J by 4 bases, and 13 bases separated the two germline ends. The germline CDR1 and CDR2 sequences are SGHDT and YYEEEE. CDR3 DNA: TGTGCCAGCAGCTTGGTAGGCAGACTTTCCTATGGCTACACCTTC. Translation: CASSLVGRLSYGYTF.

V gene TRBV9 combines with J gene TRBJ1-1, with 8 positions matching TRBD1. The CDR3 runs 15 residues. Germline V gene data show CDR1 as SGDLS and CDR2 as YYNGEE. V trimming: 3 bases; J trimming: 0 bases; junction bases outside the gene matches: 4. The CDR3 region is CASSARTGMNTEAFF. The CDR3 DNA follows: TGTGCCAGCAGCGCTAGGACAGGGATGAACACTGAAGCTTTCTTT.

The genes are TRBV7-2 and TRBJ2-1; D may be TRBD2 (5 bases). This CDR3 is built from 15 residues. The germline V and J ends were trimmed by 5 bases and 10 bases, with 21 bases remaining between them. Germline CDR1 and CDR2: SGHTA and FQGNSA. This CDR3 reads CASSPPAGPGVEQFF. The CDR3, as DNA: TGTGCCAGCAGCCCCCCCGCGGGCCCTGGAGTGGAGCAGTTCTTC.

The chain recombines TRBV9 with TRBJ1-2; 8 nucleotides line up with TRBD1. This CDR3 contains 13 residues. J gave up 4 bases and V 5 bases, and 4 bases lay outside the gene matches. Germline CDR1 is SGDLS and CDR2 is YYNGEE. The DNA of the CDR3 is TGTGCCAGCAGTGACAGGGGATTCTATGGCTACACCTTC. It encodes CASSDRGFYGYTF.

The chain carries TRBV18 and TRBJ2-5; possibly TRBD1 for D (6 bases). The V and J ends lost 4 bases and 3 bases respectively, with 6 bases between them. CDR3 length: 12 residues. Germline CDR1 reads KGHSH; CDR2 reads LQKENI. The CDR3 DNA reads as TGTGCCAGCTCACGGACAGAAGAGACCCAGTACTTC. It yields the protein CASSRTEETQYF.